This is a list of T cell receptor beta chains from one sample in a study of Ad26.COV2.S vaccination and SARS-CoV-2 variants. The table came from immunoSEQ multiplex PCR; TCRdb's copy has only in-frame clones and leaves some out. Of 350,000 to 400,000 clones listed, 75% to 90% were seen once; the top ten hold 3.5%. The sequencing here drew on peripheral blood, taken in a trial of Ad26.COV2.S vaccine versus placebo. The receptors were gathered from a person between 18 and 60 years old who received the Ad26.COV2.S COVID-19 vaccine or a placebo. Each CDR3 is given with its conserved first and last residue. D genes are given only for firm matches. Size is stated for part of the rows, as once, few or many counts, or as a class when the clone is expanded.

J,V,length,size,D,DNA,CDR3
TRBJ1-2,TRBV5-1,14,NA,NA,TGCGCCAGCAGCTTGGCTGGTGGAGGAAATGGCTACACCTTC,CASSLAGGGNGYTF
TRBJ2-7,TRBV29-1,14,NA,TRBD1,TGCAGCGTTGATGGGACAGGCCCGTCCTACGAGCAGTACTTC,CSVDGTGPSYEQYF
TRBJ1-4,TRBV4-3,16,NA,NA,TGCGCCAGCAGCCAAGAACCCGCGGCGGAGGGGAAAAGGGTGTTTTTT,CASSQEPAAEGKRVFF
TRBJ1-1,TRBV7-9,15,NA,NA,TGTGCCAGCAGCCTAGGTCAGGGATGGGAAACTGAAGCTTTCTTT,CASSLGQGWETEAFF
TRBJ2-3,TRBV19,16,NA,NA,TGTGCCAGTAGTATAAAAATAACAGGGCTTGGAGATACGCAGTATTTT,CASSIKITGLGDTQYF
TRBJ1-1,TRBV11-2,15,NA,NA,TGTGCCAGCACAATTATAGTGGGGATTGACACTGAAGCTTTCTTT,CASTIIVGIDTEAFF
TRBJ1-2,TRBV4-1,13,few,NA,TGCGCCAGCAGCCAAACAGGGAACTATGGCTACACCTTC,CASSQTGNYGYTF
TRBJ2-5,TRBV9,14,NA,NA,TGTGCCAGCAGCGTAGGGACCACACAAGAGACCCAGTACTTC,CASSVGTTQETQYF
TRBJ1-6,TRBV5-4,15,few,NA,TGTGCCAGCAGCTTGGATCTGGTCCCTAATTCACCCCTCCACTTT,CASSLDLVPNSPLHF
TRBJ2-7,TRBV7-2,15,NA,TRBD1,TGTGCCAGCAGCTTCAGACAGGGGGATTTATACGAGCAGTACTTC,CASSFRQGDLYEQYF
TRBJ1-1,TRBV25-1,14,NA,NA,TGTGCCAGCCAAAGTACCAGAGTAGACACTGAAGCTTTCTTT,CASQSTRVDTEAFF
TRBJ2-5,TRBV3-1/TRBV3-2,13,NA,NA,TGTGCCAGCAGCCAACTTCTAGCGGAGACCCAGTACTTC,CASSQLLAETQYF
TRBJ1-5,TRBV6-1,11,NA,NA,TGTGCCAGCAGTGAAGCTGGGCCCCAGCATTTT,CASSEAGPQHF
TRBJ1-2,TRBV6-6,16,NA,TRBD1,TGTGCCAGCAGTTACTCGCGACAGGGGGCTATCTATGGCTACACCTTC,CASSYSRQGAIYGYTF
TRBJ2-7,TRBV2,15,NA,TRBD2,TGTGCCAGCAGTGAAAGGAGCGGGGGCATCGACGAGCAGTACTTC,CASSERSGGIDEQYF
TRBJ2-3,TRBV19,15,NA,TRBD1,TGTGCCAGTAGTATAGCAAGGGGGCGCACAGATACGCAGTATTTT,CASSIARGRTDTQYF
TRBJ1-5,TRBV2,15,once,NA,TGTGCCAGCAGTGAAGACGGGGGGCGCGGCCAGCCCCAGCATTTT,CASSEDGGRGQPQHF
TRBJ1-3,TRBV7-2,17,NA,NA,TGTGCCAGCAGCCCCCGAAAGCAGGACGTCTCTGGAAACACCATATATTTT,CASSPRKQDVSGNTIYF
TRBJ2-3,TRBV5-6,16,NA,TRBD1,TGTGCCAGCAGCGCGGAACAGGGGTTGTTAACAGATACGCAGTATTTT,CASSAEQGLLTDTQYF
TRBJ2-3,TRBV5-1,17,NA,NA,TGCGCCAGCAGCCCGTCTCGACCCCACTACCTCACAGATACGCAGTATTTT,CASSPSRPHYLTDTQYF
TRBJ2-7,TRBV12-3/TRBV12-4,12,once,TRBD2,TGTGCCAGCGGACTAGCGGGCTACGAGCAGTACTTC,CASGLAGYEQYF
TRBJ2-7,TRBV5-1,15,NA,NA,TGCGCCAGCAGCTTGGTGAGCGCGAGCTCCTACGAGCAGTACTTC,CASSLVSASSYEQYF
TRBJ2-1,TRBV11-2,15,few,TRBD2,TGTGCCAGCAGCACACTAGCGGGGGCCTACAATGAGCAGTTCTTC,CASSTLAGAYNEQFF
TRBJ2-3,TRBV11-2,19,once,TRBD1,TGTGCCAGCAGCTTAGCCAGAGAGGGACAGGGAGGTAGCACAGATACGCAGTATTTT,CASSLAREGQGGSTDTQYF
TRBJ1-1,TRBV5-4,16,NA,NA,TGTGCCAGCAGCTTGAGGTATGGACATCAGAACACTGAAGCTTTCTTT,CASSLRYGHQNTEAFF
TRBJ2-5,TRBV24-1,16,NA,NA,TGTGCCACCAGTGATGCCACTAGAGGAGAACAAGAGACCCAGTACTTC,CATSDATRGEQETQYF
TRBJ2-7,TRBV4-1,15,NA,NA,TGCGCCAGCAGCCAAGTATGGGACAACAACTACGAGCAGTACTTC,CASSQVWDNNYEQYF
TRBJ2-5,TRBV7-2,15,NA,TRBD2,TGTGCCAGCAGCTTAGGAGCGGGGCTGCAAGAGACCCAGTACTTC,CASSLGAGLQETQYF
TRBJ2-3,TRBV11-2,12,NA,NA,TGTGCCAGCACCACCCCAACAGATACGCAGTATTTT,CASTTPTDTQYF
TRBJ2-5,TRBV13,13,NA,NA,TGTGCCAGCAGCTTTGGGCAGGGAAAGGCCCAGTACTTC,CASSFGQGKAQYF
TRBJ1-6,TRBV6-6,14,few,NA,TGTGCCAGCTCCCTCACCCGGGGCGGTTCACCCCTCCACTTT,CASSLTRGGSPLHF
TRBJ2-5,TRBV19,16,NA,TRBD2,TGTGCCAGTAGCAGGGCAGCGGGGGTCGCCGGAGAGACCCAGTACTTC,CASSRAAGVAGETQYF